A single sample gave rise to the 2 T cell receptor beta chains below, sequenced in a study of blood T cell repertoires in COVID-19. Assay used: immunoSEQ multiplex PCR; TCRdb lists only in-frame clones, some missing. The sample has around 180,000 clones, roughly 80% seen once. The material sequenced was PBMCs or T cells enriched from blood (not recorded which). These receptors were collected from a man over 45 who had recovered from COVID-19.

The gene calls are TRBV6-5 and TRBJ2-3; the D gene is possibly TRBD2 (6 bases). The CDR3 is 14 residues long. The ends were cut back, 0 bases at V and 6 bases at J, with 10 bases in the middle. Germline V gene data show CDR1 as MNHEY and CDR2 as SVGAGI. The CDR3 region is CASSYSTSVDTQYF. CDR3 nucleotide sequence: TGTGCCAGCAGTTACTCGACTAGTGTGGATACGCAGTATTTT.

CDR3 region: CASSSGTGWEISNQPQHF. In DNA form, the CDR3 reads TGTGCCAGCAGTTCGGGGACAGGGTGGGAAATTAGCAATCAGCCCCAGCATTTT. This rearrangement joins TRBV27 to TRBJ1-5; 9 nucleotides line up with TRBD1. Germline CDR1 and CDR2: MNHEY and SMNVEV (reference sequence). This CDR3 contains 18 residues. Losses at the gene ends were 4 bases for V and 0 bases for J; bases not matched to a gene: 10.